Sequencing of this TCR beta chain was carried out in a study of somatic mutations in cytotoxic T cells in rheumatoid arthritis. Whole-study context: The authors flow-sorted some V beta antibody-stained T-cell populations at nearly 100% purity, including V beta1+ cells that they sequenced for TCRB.

The CDR3 contains 14 residues. The germline V gene has CDR1 MNHNS and CDR2 SASEGT. V was clipped by 5 bases and J by 1 base; unmatched bases: 2. The data were produced by immunoSEQ multiplex PCR, yet TCRdb's version contains in-frame clones alone and is incomplete. The sample lists about 19,000 clones; under 85% were seen once. Material: CD8+ T cells sorted from blood. This TCR was recovered from a man between 18 and 35 years old with rheumatoid arthritis. The rearrangement joins TRBV6-1 to TRBJ1-1; 9 nucleotides align to TRBD1. CDR3 loop: CASSTGQGNTEAFF. In DNA, the CDR3 is TGTGCCAGCAGTACGGGACAGGGGAACACTGAAGCTTTCTTT.